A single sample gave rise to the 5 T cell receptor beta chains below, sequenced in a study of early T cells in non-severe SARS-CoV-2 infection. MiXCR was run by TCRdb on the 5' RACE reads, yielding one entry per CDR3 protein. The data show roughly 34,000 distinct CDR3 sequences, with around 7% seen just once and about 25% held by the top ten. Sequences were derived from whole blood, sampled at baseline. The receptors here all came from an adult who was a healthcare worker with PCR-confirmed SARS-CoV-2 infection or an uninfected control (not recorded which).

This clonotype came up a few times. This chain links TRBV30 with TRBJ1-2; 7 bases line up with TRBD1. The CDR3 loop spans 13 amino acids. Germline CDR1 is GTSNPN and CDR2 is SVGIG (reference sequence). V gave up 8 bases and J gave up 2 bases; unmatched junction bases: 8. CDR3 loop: CAGDETGNYGYTF. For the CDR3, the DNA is TGTGCCGGTGACGAGACAGGGAACTATGGCTACACCTTC.

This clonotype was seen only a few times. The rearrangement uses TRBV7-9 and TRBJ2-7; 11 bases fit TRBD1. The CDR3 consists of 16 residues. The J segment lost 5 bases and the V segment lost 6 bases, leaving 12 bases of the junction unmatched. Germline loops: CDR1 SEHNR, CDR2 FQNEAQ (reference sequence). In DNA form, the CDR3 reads TGTGCCAGCAGTTACTATGAGGGACAGGGGGATCACGAGCAGTACTTC. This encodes CASSYYEGQGDHEQYF.

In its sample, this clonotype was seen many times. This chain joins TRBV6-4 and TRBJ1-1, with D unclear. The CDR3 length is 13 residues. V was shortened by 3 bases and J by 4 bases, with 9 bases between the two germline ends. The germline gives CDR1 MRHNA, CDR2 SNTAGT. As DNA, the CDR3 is TGTGCCAGCAGTGAGGATGGTAGCACTGAAGCTTTCTTT. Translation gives CASSEDGSTEAFF.

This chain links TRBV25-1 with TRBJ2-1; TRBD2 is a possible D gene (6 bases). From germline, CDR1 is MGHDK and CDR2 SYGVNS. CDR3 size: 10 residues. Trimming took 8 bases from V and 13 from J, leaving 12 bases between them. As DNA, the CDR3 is TGTGCCAGCGGGGGGTTACGACAGTTCTTC. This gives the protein CASGGLRQFF.

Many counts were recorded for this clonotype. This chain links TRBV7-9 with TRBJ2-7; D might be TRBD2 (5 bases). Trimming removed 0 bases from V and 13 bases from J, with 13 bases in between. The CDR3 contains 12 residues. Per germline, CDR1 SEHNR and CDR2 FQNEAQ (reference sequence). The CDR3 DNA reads TGTGCCAGCAGCTTAGCGATGGAGGTATTCTACTTC. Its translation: CASSLAMEVFYF.